This entry is about one TCR beta chain. This sample stems from a study of blood T cell repertoires in COVID-19. V shed 1 base and J 3 bases; nucleotides not matched to a gene: 3. Germline CDR1 reads MDHEN; CDR2 reads SYDVKM. The CDR3 is 16 residues long. Per the original data handling: Amplification of reference gene primers was used by the study to estimate nucleated cell counts. The data were produced by immunoSEQ multiplex PCR, yet TCRdb's version contains in-frame clones alone and is incomplete. V and J calls and clone size are those listed in that table; D and trimming were worked out from the DNA. The sample records some 220,000 clones, roughly 81% being singletons.

The receptor comes from a man aged 50-60 years who had recovered from COVID-19. This sequence joins TRBV28 and TRBJ2-5; 12 nucleotides match TRBD1. The sequenced sample consisted of peripheral blood. CDR3 DNA: TGTGCCAGCAGTTTATTTGGGACAGGGGGCGAAGAGACCCAGTACTTC. It encodes CASSLFGTGGEETQYF. The whole variable domain, remainder taken from reference TRBV28 and TRBJ2-5, is DVKVTQSSRYLVKRTGEKVFLECVQDMDHENMFWYRQDPGLGLRLIYFSYDVKMKEKGDIPEGYSVSREKKERFSLILESASTNQTSMYLCASSLFGTGGEETQYFGPGTRLLVL.